These 21 T cell receptor beta chains were sequenced from one sample in a study of spatial heterogeneity in lung cancer. TCRdb re-derived calls from the 5' RACE reads in MiXCR, one entry per CDR3 protein. In the table there are some 40,000 distinct CDR3 sequences, approximately 3% of which are singletons. Time point described: sample taken at primary tumor resection. The source material was normal lung tissue next to the tumor, sampled at surgery. These receptors all come from a male donor with early-stage non-small cell lung cancer.

This clonotype is medium-sized. V usage is TRBV29-1 and J usage is TRBJ2-3; D call uncertain. Germline V gene sequence: CDR1 SQVTM, CDR2 ANQGSEA. The CDR3 contains 14 residues. The germline V and J ends were trimmed by 7 bases and 0 bases, with 14 bases remaining between them. In DNA, the CDR3 is TGCAGCGCCGGAGACAATTATAGCACAGATACGCAGTATTTT. Its translation: CSAGDNYSTDTQYF.

This clonotype was seen many times. The rearrangement links TRBV20-1 to TRBJ1-2; no firm D call. Per germline, CDR1 DFQATT and CDR2 SNEGSKA (reference sequence). Trimming left V 1 base short and J 8 bases short, with 14 bases between. The CDR3 sequence is 13 residues long. The CDR3 DNA sequence: TGCAGTGCTAGAGGCGGGGTAGGACGAGGCTACACCTTC. It codes for CSARGGVGRGYTF.

Ten or more counts support this clonotype. CDR3 amino acids: CASSVQETQYF. Written as DNA, the CDR3 is TGTGCCAGCTCAGTTCAAGAGACCCAGTACTTC. This chain joins TRBV18 and TRBJ2-5; D unresolved. CDR3 length: 11 amino acids. Germline values: CDR1 KGHSH, CDR2 LQKENI. V was trimmed by 5 bases and J by 2 bases, leaving 3 bases between them.

This clonotype was detected ten times or more. The V gene is TRBV6-5, the J gene TRBJ2-7; 8 bases are a match to TRBD2. V shed 6 bases, J shed 6 bases, and the junction held 7 bases outside the gene matches. There are 13 residues in the CDR3. CDR1 and CDR2 (germline): MNHEY, SVGAGI. The CDR3: CASRSLAVAEQYF. The CDR3 coding sequence is TGTGCCAGCAGATCACTAGCGGTTGCCGAGCAGTACTTC.

This clonotype appeared many times. The rearrangement uses TRBV7-9 and TRBJ2-1; a weak D match, TRBD2 (6 bases). The V gene lost 5 bases and the J gene lost 6 bases, with 17 bases spanning the gap. Per germline, CDR1 SEHNR and CDR2 FQNEAQ (reference sequence). The CDR3 contains 15 residues. CDR3 region: CASSPARSGPNEQFF. Written as DNA, the CDR3 is TGTGCCAGCAGCCCCGCGAGGAGCGGGCCCAATGAGCAGTTCTTC.

The V and J genes are TRBV20-1 and TRBJ2-7, with D perhaps assigned TRBD1 or TRBD2 (6 bases each). The CDR3 loop spans 13 amino acids. V was clipped by 5 bases and J by 2 bases, with 13 bases between them. Germline V gives CDR1 DFQATT, CDR2 SNEGSKA (reference sequence). The CDR3 loop reads CSAGGGRTYEQYF. The DNA for the CDR3 is TGCAGTGCTGGAGGGGGGAGGACCTACGAGCAGTACTTC.

This clonotype was detected ten times or more. This chain joins TRBV20-1 and TRBJ2-7; 9 bases fit TRBD2. V lost 4 bases, J lost 7 bases, and 5 bases stayed unmatched. Germline CDR1 DFQATT, CDR2 SNEGSKA (reference sequence). The CDR3 extends over 12 amino acids. CDR3 nucleotides: TGCAGTGCTAACTTAGCGGGAGTGGAGCAGTACTTC. Residues: CSANLAGVEQYF.

This clonotype was seen many times. The V and J genes are TRBV27 and TRBJ1-1; D not certain. CDR3 length: 11 amino acids. V dropped 0 bases and J dropped 14 bases, with 10 bases sitting between them. Germline loops: CDR1 MNHEY, CDR2 SMNVEV (reference sequence). The CDR3 region has the DNA TGTGCCAGCAGTTTATCGGGGAAGATCTTCTTT. It codes for CASSLSGKIFF.

This clonotype has a handful of counts. The V call is TRBV12-3 or TRBV12-4, the J call TRBJ1-4; no clear D. The CDR3 covers 13 residues. Deletions cut 3 bases from V and 7 bases from J, with 9 bases between. The CDR3 DNA sequence: TGTGCCAGCAGTTTTCTCACTGGTGAAAAACTGTTTTTT. As protein: CASSFLTGEKLFF.

The sample holds many counts of this clonotype. The rearrangement links TRBV5-1 to TRBJ2-5; possibly TRBD2 for D (5 bases). The CDR3 sequence is 12 residues long. Trimming removed 0 bases at V and 5 bases at J, with 5 bases between. Germline lookup yields CDR1 SGHRS and CDR2 YFSETQ. CDR3 bases: TGCGCCAGCAGCTTGGGGGAGGAGACCCAGTACTTC. This sequence encodes CASSLGEETQYF.

This clonotype has a count of ten or more. The genes are TRBV6-2 or TRBV6-3 and TRBJ1-1; D remains ambiguous. This CDR3 contains 13 residues. Germline V gene sequence: CDR1 MNHEY, CDR2 SVGEGT. Trimming took off 2 bases at V and 0 bases at J, with 4 bases between the two ends. CDR3 protein: CASSYSVNTEAFF. CDR3 in DNA: TGTGCCAGCAGTTACAGCGTGAACACTGAAGCTTTCTTT.

The rearrangement links TRBV29-1 to TRBJ1-1; the D gene is possibly TRBD1 (6 bases). Germline CDR1 and CDR2: SQVTM and ANQGSEA. This CDR3 has 12 residues. V was pared by 8 bases and J by 6 bases, with 16 bases between. Here the CDR3 DNA reads TGCAGCTGCGGGGGGCTGGTCTCTGAAGCTTTCTTT. It specifies CSCGGLVSEAFF.

This clonotype occurred many times. The CDR3 DNA reads TGCGCCAGCGGGGACAGAGATGAAAAACTGTTTTTT. This gives the protein CASGDRDEKLFF. J is TRBJ1-4 and V is TRBV5-1, with TRBD1 matching over 7 bases. The CDR3 is made up of 12 amino acids. V was clipped by 7 bases and J by 6 bases; unmatched bases: 3. From germline, CDR1 is SGHRS and CDR2 YFSETQ.

This clonotype was recorded many times. The chain links TRBV4-1 to TRBJ2-7, with 8 bases lining up with TRBD1. Germline V gene data show CDR1 as MGHRA and CDR2 as YSYEKL. The V and J ends lost 4 bases and 2 bases, in that order; junction bases with no gene match: 4. The CDR3 runs 14 residues. In DNA, the CDR3 is TGCGCCAGCAGCCTAGACAGGGGCCCCTACGAGCAGTACTTC. It translates to CASSLDRGPYEQYF.

This clonotype has a count of ten or more. The chain is built from TRBV7-8 and TRBJ1-3; D uncertain. The germline V gene has CDR1 SGHVS and CDR2 FQNEAQ. The CDR3 contains 14 residues. The V and J ends lost 2 bases and 0 bases respectively, with 5 bases between them. The CDR3 DNA reads TGTGCCAGCAGCTTACGGAGCTCTGGAAACACCATATATTTT. This encodes CASSLRSSGNTIYF.

This clonotype was detected only once. This CDR3 reads CATSVGGTEAFF. For the CDR3, the DNA is TGTGCCACCAGTGTGGGGGGGACTGAAGCTTTCTTT. The rearrangement uses TRBV24-1 and TRBJ1-1, with D maybe TRBD1 (5 bases). This CDR3 is 12 amino acids long. Trimming took off 5 bases at V and 5 bases at J, with 8 bases between the two ends. From germline, CDR1 is KGHDR and CDR2 SFDVKD.

In this sample, this clonotype turned up many times. V gene TRBV3-1 combines with J gene TRBJ1-5, with 7 bases aligning to TRBD1. The CDR3 length is 15 residues. Germline values: CDR1 LGHDT, CDR2 YNNKEL (reference sequence). Trimming removed 4 bases from V and 3 bases from J; junction bases left unmatched: 6. CDR3 nucleotide sequence: TGTGCCAGCAGCCGGGACAGCCGATCCAATCAGCCCCAGCATTTT. Its protein is CASSRDSRSNQPQHF.

This clonotype was recorded many times. The J gene is TRBJ2-5, the V gene TRBV11-2; D perhaps matches TRBD1 (5 bases). CDR1 is SGHAT, CDR2 FQNNGV, per germline. The CDR3 is 16 residues long. The ends were cut back, 0 bases at V and 4 bases at J, with 15 bases in the middle. The CDR3 region has the DNA TGTGCCAGCAGCTTAGATATAGGGCAGGGTGCAGAGACCCAGTACTTC. Its protein product is CASSLDIGQGAETQYF.

In this sample, this clonotype is medium-sized (0.01 to 0.1%). The chain couples TRBV12-3 or TRBV12-4 to TRBJ2-1; D might be TRBD1 (6 bases). CDR3 size: 16 residues. V lost 7 bases, J lost 9 bases, and 25 bases lay in between. The CDR3 protein is CASTPGRAGENFEQFF. The DNA of the CDR3 is TGTGCCAGCACCCCGGGTAGGGCAGGGGAAAATTTTGAGCAGTTCTTC.

This clonotype has at least ten counts. The V gene is TRBV3-1, the J gene TRBJ1-4; D is unresolved. Germline CDR1 reads LGHDT; CDR2 reads YNNKEL (reference sequence). With 0 bases removed from V and 6 bases from J, the gap between germline ends came to 5 bases. This CDR3 is built from 13 residues. CDR3 DNA sequence: TGTGCCAGCAGCCAAGAAGGCGATGAAAAACTGTTTTTT. Amino acids: CASSQEGDEKLFF.

At least ten counts were recorded for this clonotype. The chain joins TRBV7-6 to TRBJ2-1, with D hard to call. Trimming left V 1 base short and J 5 bases short, with 15 bases between. CDR1 is SGHVS and CDR2 is FNYEAQ in the germline V gene. The CDR3 covers 16 residues. The chain's CDR3 is CASSLGWVPPNNEQFF. CDR3 in DNA: TGTGCCAGCAGCTTAGGGTGGGTCCCCCCGAACAATGAGCAGTTCTTC.